A selection of T cell receptor beta chains follows, all from one sample in a study of OX40 agonist ivuxolimab in advanced cancers. TCRdb keeps only in-frame clones here, not all; method: immunoSEQ multiplex PCR. Of 73,000 or so clones listed, approximately 90% are singletons. Material: CD4+ or CD8+ T cells sorted from blood, obtained in a trial of the OX40 agonist ivuxolimab. These receptors originate from an adult with an advanced solid tumor such as melanoma, head and neck, liver or kidney cancer. Each CDR3 is given with its conserved first and last residue. The D gene is left open where the match is weak. Clone size appears in some rows only: once, few, many, or a class for an expanded clone.

>TRBJ2-7|TRBV27|TRBD1|-
TGTGCCAGCAGTTTAGTCAGGGGGACAACTTCCTACGAGCAGTACTTC
CASSLVRGTTSYEQYF
>TRBJ2-1|TRBV6-5|TRBD2|-
TGTGCCAGCAGCCGGACTAGCGGTTGGGAGCAGTTCTTC
CASSRTSGWEQFF
>TRBJ1-5|TRBV9|TRBD1|-
TGTGCCAGCAGCGCAGGGGACAGGGTCAATCAGCCCCAGCATTTT
CASSAGDRVNQPQHF
>TRBJ2-3|TRBV7-9|-|-
TGTGCCAGCAGCGAAAAGATTGTGGCAAACACAGATACGCAGTATTTT
CASSEKIVANTDTQYF
>TRBJ1-1|TRBV30|-|-
TGTGCCTGGAGTCCTCAGGGACCTGAAGCTTTCTTT
CAWSPQGPEAFF
>TRBJ2-3|TRBV2|-|-
TGTGCCAGCAGTGACGTTCAGGGAGGCGATACGCAGTATTTT
CASSDVQGGDTQYF
>TRBJ2-7|TRBV12-5|-|once
TGTGCTAGTGGTTTGGCAAGGGGGAGTTACGAGCAGTACTTC
CASGLARGSYEQYF
>TRBJ1-2|TRBV7-2|TRBD1|-
TGTGCCAGCAGCTTAGGTCGGACAGGGGGATCTGGCTACACCTTC
CASSLGRTGGSGYTF
>TRBJ2-3|TRBV7-2|-|-
TGTGCCAGCAGCCAGGCAGCAGACGAAACGCAGTATTTT
CASSQAADETQYF
>TRBJ2-2|TRBV19|TRBD2|-
TGTGCCAGTACCATAGCGGGAGGTAGGACCGGGGAGCTGTTTTTT
CASTIAGGRTGELFF
>TRBJ2-7|TRBV18|TRBD2|-
TGTGCCAGCTCACCACCCGGACTAGCGGGAGTCCCTTCCTACGAGCAGTACTTC
CASSPPGLAGVPSYEQYF
>TRBJ2-3|TRBV9|-|-
TGTGCCAGCAGCGTAGACGGCACAGATACGCAGTATTTT
CASSVDGTDTQYF
>TRBJ2-3|TRBV7-6|-|-
TGTGCCAGCAGCTTAGTTAGGGAGCGGTATAGCACAGATACGCAGTATTTT
CASSLVRERYSTDTQYF
>TRBJ2-1|TRBV2|-|-
TGTGCCAGCAGTGAAGACTGGACTCCCTACAATGAGCAGTTCTTC
CASSEDWTPYNEQFF
>TRBJ2-7|TRBV6-1|TRBD1|-
TGTGCCAGCAGTGAACGACAGGGCTACGAGCAGTACTTC
CASSERQGYEQYF
>TRBJ1-5|TRBV18|-|-
TGTGCCAGCTCACTGCAGGGAGATAGCAATCAGCCCCAGCATTTT
CASSLQGDSNQPQHF
>TRBJ1-1|TRBV6-5|TRBD1|-
TGTGCCACAGGGGGTGACAGGGGAGCTTTCTTT
CATGGDRGAFF
>TRBJ2-7|TRBV7-9|-|-
TGTGCCAGCAGCTCCCCGAACAGGGTCTACGAGCAGTACTTC
CASSSPNRVYEQYF
>TRBJ1-5|TRBV27|TRBD1|-
TGTGCCAGCAGTTCAACGACAGGGGGCAGCAATCAGCCCCAGCATTTT
CASSSTTGGSNQPQHF
>TRBJ2-1|TRBV10-1|TRBD2|once
TGCGCCAGCAGTGGGGGACTAGCGGGGCGATCCACCTCCTACAATGAGCAGTTCTTC
CASSGGLAGRSTSYNEQFF
>TRBJ2-7|TRBV5-6|-|-
TGTGCCAGCAGAAATGGGGGCTCCCGGGGTGAGCAGTACTTC
CASRNGGSRGEQYF
>TRBJ2-2|TRBV7-2|-|once
TGTGCCAGCAGCTTAGCTGGGACGGATACCGGGGAGCTGTTTTTT
CASSLAGTDTGELFF
>TRBJ1-5|TRBV2|-|-
TGTGCCAGCAGAGCCAGGGAGGGGAATCAGCCCCAGCATTTT
CASRAREGNQPQHF
>TRBJ1-1|TRBV2|-|-
TGTGCCAGCAACCTTAACACTGAAGCTTTCTTT
CASNLNTEAFF
>TRBJ2-5|TRBV5-1|-|once
TGCGCCAGCAGCATCCGAAGTGGTCAAGAGACCCAGTACTTC
CASSIRSGQETQYF
>TRBJ2-3|TRBV30|-|-
TGTGCCTGGACGAGCGCAGATACGCAGTATTTT
CAWTSADTQYF
>TRBJ2-3|TRBV7-2|-|-
TGTGCCAGCAGCCCGGGGGCAGTCTTTGGAGATACGCAGTATTTT
CASSPGAVFGDTQYF
>TRBJ2-7|TRBV5-5|TRBD1|-
TGTGCCAGCAGCGAAGCGACAGGGGACCACTACGAGCAGTACTTC
CASSEATGDHYEQYF
>TRBJ2-2|TRBV7-6|TRBD2|-
TGTGCCAGCAGCTCGCGTATAGCGGGGGGATTGAACACCGGGGAGCTGTTTTTT
CASSSRIAGGLNTGELFF
>TRBJ2-1|TRBV5-1|TRBD2|-
TGCGCCAGCAGGACCGCCTTAGCGGGAGACGTCTATGAGCAGTTCTTC
CASRTALAGDVYEQFF
>TRBJ2-1|TRBV9|-|-
TGTGCCAGCAGCGTAGTGTCGGGCTCCTACAATGAGCAGTTCTTC
CASSVVSGSYNEQFF
>TRBJ1-2|TRBV29-1|-|-
TGCAGCGTTGGGACGGACGGCTACACCTTC
CSVGTDGYTF
>TRBJ2-1|TRBV11-1|-|-
TGTGCCAGCAGCAAGGAGCTTAGCTCCTACAATGAGCAGTTCTTC
CASSKELSSYNEQFF
>TRBJ2-7|TRBV7-8|-|-
TGTGCCAGCAGCTTAGAGGTGCACTCCTACGAGCAGTACTTC
CASSLEVHSYEQYF
>TRBJ2-1|TRBV6-5|TRBD2|-
TGTGCCAGCAAGGCGGGAGTAAGTGAGCAGTTCTTC
CASKAGVSEQFF
>TRBJ1-1|TRBV13|-|-
TGTGCCAGCAGCTGGGGGGTTCGCACTGAAGCTTTCTTT
CASSWGVRTEAFF
>TRBJ1-2|TRBV6-5|-|-
TGTGCCAGCAGTGGAGACGTAGGCTTC
CASSGDVGF
>TRBJ2-3|TRBV30|-|-
TGTGCCTGGAAGACCGAAACAGATACGCAGTATTTT
CAWKTETDTQYF
>TRBJ2-3|TRBV18|-|-
TGTGCCAGCTCACCCCAGGATACGCAGTATTTT
CASSPQDTQYF